Listed below are T cell receptor beta chains from one sample, sequenced in a study of tumor-infiltrating lymphocytes in localized non-small cell lung cancer. TCRdb's table, derived via immunoSEQ multiplex PCR, lists solely in-frame clones and lacks some. The profile shows thousands of clones, around 71% of them singletons. The sequenced sample was uninvolved lung tissue not adjacent to the tumor. The receptors were sampled from a human donor with non-small cell lung cancer. CDR3s include the opening cysteine and the closing phenylalanine or tryptophan. The D gene is left open where the match is weak. Size tells how often a clone was seen (once, few, many) or the class of an expanded clone, and some rows leave it out.

clone size	V gene	J gene	D gene	CDR3 DNA	CDR3 protein
NA	TRBV7-2	TRBJ2-7	NA	TGTGCCAGCAGCTTGGGGTGGGGCGAGCAGTACTTC	CASSLGWGEQYF
NA	TRBV15	TRBJ2-2	NA	TGTGCCACCAGCAGAGATGGGACACTAAACACCGGGGAGCTGTTTTTT	CATSRDGTLNTGELFF
NA	TRBV2	TRBJ1-4	NA	TGTGCCAGCAGGATCAGATCAACTAATGAAAAACTGTTTTTT	CASRIRSTNEKLFF
few	TRBV19	TRBJ1-5	NA	TGTGCCAGTAGTTTCTGGGAAGGACAGCCCCAGCATTTT	CASSFWEGQPQHF
NA	TRBV6-1	TRBJ2-4	TRBD1	TGTGCCAGCAGTGGACAGGGGGCAGTAGCCAAAAACATTCAGTACTTC	CASSGQGAVAKNIQYF
NA	TRBV27	TRBJ2-1	NA	TGTGCCAGCAGTTGGGGACCTAGCTGGGGCAGTAAGGAGCAGTTCTTC	CASSWGPSWGSKEQFF
NA	TRBV11-2	TRBJ1-2	NA	TGTGCCAGCAGCTTAGGTGGGGGGTTCAGCTATGGCTACACCTTC	CASSLGGGFSYGYTF
NA	TRBV15	TRBJ2-3	NA	TGTGCCACCAGCAGAGATTTCCCAGATACGCAGTATTTT	CATSRDFPDTQYF
NA	TRBV28	TRBJ1-3	TRBD1	TGTGCCAGCAGGTCAGACAGGGTCCCTGGAAACACCATATATTTT	CASRSDRVPGNTIYF
NA	TRBV29-1	TRBJ1-6	TRBD1	TGCAGCGTGCGACAGGGGGAGGATTCACCCCTCCACTTT	CSVRQGEDSPLHF
NA	TRBV11-3	TRBJ2-7	TRBD1	TGTGCCAGCAGTTCCGGGACAGGGACACGCGAGCAGTACTTC	CASSSGTGTREQYF
NA	TRBV28	TRBJ2-1	NA	TGTGCCAGCAAGGGGTCTAAGGCGGACTCCTACAATGAGCAGTTCTTC	CASKGSKADSYNEQFF
NA	TRBV28	TRBJ1-3	TRBD1	TGTGCCAGCAGTTTAGGGACAGGGAGCTCTGGAAACACCATATATTTT	CASSLGTGSSGNTIYF
NA	TRBV2	TRBJ2-2	NA	TGTGCCAGCAGACCCGGGGCAGGGATGGGGGAGCTGTTTTTT	CASRPGAGMGELFF
NA	TRBV7-8	TRBJ2-5	TRBD2	TGTGCCAGCAGCCCCGAGGGTCTAGCGGGGACCCAAGAGACCCAGTACTTC	CASSPEGLAGTQETQYF
NA	TRBV2	TRBJ2-2	NA	TGTGCCAGCACCCAAGGGAACTTTCTCACCGGGGAGCTGTTTTTT	CASTQGNFLTGELFF
NA	TRBV28	TRBJ2-7	NA	TGTGCCAGCAGTCCCGTACAGCAGAACTACGAGCAGTACTTC	CASSPVQQNYEQYF
NA	TRBV7-2	TRBJ2-1	TRBD1	TGTGCCAGCAGCTTCCTACAGGGGGTCGAGCAGTTCTTC	CASSFLQGVEQFF
NA	TRBV29-1	TRBJ1-2	TRBD1	TGCAGCGTTGCCCCGGGACAGGATACCCTCACCTTC	CSVAPGQDTLTF
few	TRBV7-8	TRBJ2-4	NA	TGTGCCAGCAGCTTCACAGAAGCCAAAAACATTCAGTACTTC	CASSFTEAKNIQYF
NA	TRBV28	TRBJ1-1	NA	TGTGCCAGCAGTTTAGATAAGGGATCTACGAACACTGAAGCTTTCTTT	CASSLDKGSTNTEAFF
NA	TRBV7-2	TRBJ2-1	TRBD2	TGTGCCAGCAGCTTAGAGGGACTAGCCCTAGTGTACAATGAGCAGTTCTTC	CASSLEGLALVYNEQFF
NA	TRBV7-8	TRBJ2-5	TRBD2	TGTGCCAGCAGCTATGGGACTAGCTCAGAGACCCAGTACTTC	CASSYGTSSETQYF
NA	TRBV5-6	TRBJ2-1	NA	TGTGCCAGCAGCTTCGGGAATGAGCAGTTCTTC	CASSFGNEQFF
NA	TRBV6-4	TRBJ1-5	TRBD1	TGTGCCAGCAGTGACGGGACAGGGGGCCAGCCCCAGCATTTT	CASSDGTGGQPQHF
NA	TRBV6-6	TRBJ2-7	NA	TGTGCCAGCAGTGCGACCGAGAAGCAGTACTTC	CASSATEKQYF
NA	TRBV18	TRBJ1-5	NA	TGTGCCAGCTCACCATGGGACACGGATCAGCCCCAGCATTTT	CASSPWDTDQPQHF
NA	TRBV27	TRBJ2-3	TRBD2	TGTGCCAGCAGTCCTCGGACTAGCCCAGATACGCAGTATTTT	CASSPRTSPDTQYF
large	TRBV6-5	TRBJ1-1	NA	TGTGCCAGCAGTTCCAGGACGGGGAACACTGAAGCTTTCTTT	CASSSRTGNTEAFF
once	TRBV7-2	TRBJ1-5	NA	TGTGCCAGCAGCTCAAGCTGGGATCAGCCCCAGCATTTT	CASSSSWDQPQHF
NA	TRBV5-5	TRBJ2-4	TRBD1	TGTGCCAGCAACTTCGTGGACAGGGAAAACATTCAGTACTTC	CASNFVDRENIQYF
NA	TRBV25-1	TRBJ2-5	TRBD2	TGTGCCAGCAGTGAATCCAGCGGGGGCCAAGAGACCCAGTACTTC	CASSESSGGQETQYF
NA	TRBV27	TRBJ1-2	NA	TGTGCCAGCAGTTTATGGGACAACTATGGCTACACCTTC	CASSLWDNYGYTF
few	TRBV5-1	TRBJ2-1	NA	TGCGCCAGCAGCTTGACTAGGGGGAGCTCCTACAATGAGCAGTTCTTC	CASSLTRGSSYNEQFF
NA	TRBV11-2	TRBJ2-7	TRBD2	TGTGCCAGCAGCTTACAGCGGGAGGGCTACGAGCAGTACTTC	CASSLQREGYEQYF
NA	TRBV18	TRBJ1-4	NA	TGTGCCAGCTCACCTCGCGGACGGACAACTAATGAAAAACTGTTTTTT	CASSPRGRTTNEKLFF
NA	TRBV7-9	TRBJ2-2	NA	TGTGCCAGCAGCCGAGGGGTGGGGAGCTACACCGGGGAGCTGTTTTTT	CASSRGVGSYTGELFF
NA	TRBV5-1	TRBJ1-3	NA	TGCGCCAGCAGCGCGCAGGGAGCTGGAAACACCATATATTTT	CASSAQGAGNTIYF
NA	TRBV29-1	TRBJ1-1	NA	TGCAGCGTTAGGGCAGGTTTTACTGAAGCTTTCTTT	CSVRAGFTEAFF
few	TRBV9	TRBJ2-1	NA	TGTGCCAGCAGCCCCACCGGGACACCCATCAATGAGCAGTTCTTC	CASSPTGTPINEQFF
NA	TRBV6-4	TRBJ1-5	NA	TGTGCCAGCAGTGACCGACGGGAGCCAGGGAGCAATCAGCCCCAGCATTTT	CASSDRREPGSNQPQHF
NA	TRBV15	TRBJ2-2	NA	TGTGCCACCAGCAGAGATTTGCAGACCGGGGAGCTGTTTTTT	CATSRDLQTGELFF
few	TRBV7-2	TRBJ2-1	TRBD2	TGTGCCAGCAGCCAAGGGACTAGCGTCTATGAGCAGTTCTTC	CASSQGTSVYEQFF
NA	TRBV27	TRBJ2-1	NA	TGTGCCAGCAGTTTGGTACGAAAATACAATGAGCAGTTCTTC	CASSLVRKYNEQFF
few	TRBV19	TRBJ1-2	TRBD1	TGTGCCAGTATGGGGACAGTAGCGAGCTACACCTTC	CASMGTVASYTF
NA	TRBV6-5	TRBJ1-1	NA	TGTGCCAGCAGTTCTCGGACGGGGAACACTGAAGCTTTCTTT	CASSSRTGNTEAFF
NA	TRBV5-4	TRBJ2-2	NA	TGTGCCAGCAGGGGGGGAGAAACCGGGGAGCTGTTTTTT	CASRGGETGELFF
NA	TRBV9	TRBJ2-7	TRBD2	TGTGCCAGCAGGGGACTAGCGGATACCTACGAGCAGTACTTC	CASRGLADTYEQYF
few	TRBV18	TRBJ1-1	TRBD1	TGTGCCAGCTCCCCGGGCAGGGGGTCCTACACTGAAGCTTTCTTT	CASSPGRGSYTEAFF
medium-sized	TRBV6-5	TRBJ2-1	TRBD2	TGTGCCAGCAGGTGGACTAGCGGGGAAGACAATGAGCAGTTCTTC	CASRWTSGEDNEQFF
few	TRBV7-3	TRBJ2-1	TRBD2	TGTGCCAGCAGCCCCAGGGACTACCTCGGAAATGAGCAGTTCTTC	CASSPRDYLGNEQFF
NA	TRBV5-1	TRBJ2-7	TRBD2	TGCGCCAGCAGCCTGGGACTAGCGGGAGGCGAGCAGTACTTC	CASSLGLAGGEQYF
large	TRBV5-4	TRBJ2-7	TRBD2	TGTGCCAGCAGCTTGGCCCCCAGCGGGAGTGTAAACTACGAGCAGTACTTC	CASSLAPSGSVNYEQYF
few	TRBV4-2	TRBJ2-5	TRBD2	TGTGCCAGCAGCCGGGAAGGCGGGGGGCGTATTTTAACAGAAGAGACCCAGTACTTC	CASSREGGGRILTEETQYF
NA	TRBV29-1	TRBJ2-7	NA	TGCAGCGCACTAACCGGGACGGCTTCCTACGAGCAGTACTTC	CSALTGTASYEQYF
NA	TRBV28	TRBJ2-2	TRBD1	TGTGCCAGCAGTCCCTCGGGACAGGGCGACACCGGGGAGCTGTTTTTT	CASSPSGQGDTGELFF
NA	TRBV18	TRBJ1-5	TRBD1	TGTGCCAGCTCGGGACAGGGAGATCAGCCCCAGCATTTT	CASSGQGDQPQHF
NA	TRBV27	TRBJ2-1	NA	TGTGCCAGCAGACCAGACACGTCCTACAATGAGCAGTTCTTC	CASRPDTSYNEQFF
NA	TRBV19	TRBJ2-7	TRBD1	TGTGCCAGTAGTGGACTACAGGGGGTTCTCTACGAGCAGTACTTC	CASSGLQGVLYEQYF